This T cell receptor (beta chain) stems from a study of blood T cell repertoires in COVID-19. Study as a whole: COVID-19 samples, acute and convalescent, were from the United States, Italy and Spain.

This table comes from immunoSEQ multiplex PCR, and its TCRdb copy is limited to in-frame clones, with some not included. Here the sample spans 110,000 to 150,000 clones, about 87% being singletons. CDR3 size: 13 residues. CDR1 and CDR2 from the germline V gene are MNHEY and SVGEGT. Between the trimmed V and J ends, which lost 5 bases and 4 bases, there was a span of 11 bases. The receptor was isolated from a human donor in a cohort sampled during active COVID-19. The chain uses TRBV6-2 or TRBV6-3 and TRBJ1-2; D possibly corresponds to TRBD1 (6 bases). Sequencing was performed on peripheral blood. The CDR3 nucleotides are TGTGCCAGCAGTCATCAGGGGACCTATGGCTACACCTTC. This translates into CASSHQGTYGYTF.